Reported below is one T cell receptor beta chain. The sample originates from a study of blood T cell repertoires in COVID-19. Study as a whole: Specimens from acute and convalescent COVID-19 originated in the United States, Italy and Spain. Nucleic acid was either cDNA or gDNA, and it came from T cells, B-cell-depleted T cells, or PBMCs.

Per the original data handling: How many nucleated cells were present was estimated from reference gene primer amplification. Measured with immunoSEQ multiplex PCR; TCRdb has only the in-frame clones, and not every one. That table is the source of V, J and clone size, and D and trimming were worked out from the DNA. The repertoire consists of around 170,000 clones, with around 84% occurring once and the leading ten covering 13% to 15%. The CDR3 totals 18 residues. Looked up from germline, CDR1 is MNHEY and CDR2 is SVGEGT. V was clipped by 0 bases and J by 4 bases, with 22 bases between them. Material: peripheral blood. The TCR originated in a man aged 25 to 40 with active or convalescent COVID-19. V is TRBV6-2 or TRBV6-3 and J is TRBJ2-7, with D hard to call. In DNA, the CDR3 is TGTGCCAGCAGTTACTCGAGGCTACCAGTTGGTGGGTTATACGAGCAGTACTTC. Translating it yields CASSYSRLPVGGLYEQYF.